This TCR beta chain was recovered during a study of preoperative IRX-2 immunotherapy in early breast cancer. Documented treatment: preoperative locoregional IRX-2 cytokine immunotherapy. Samples came from a phase Ib trial of preoperative locoregional IRX-2 cytokine immunotherapy. The method was immunoSEQ multiplex PCR; TCRdb's version includes in-frame clones alone and lacks a portion of them. The data contain around 88,000 clones, just over 85% of them singletons. The V end was cut by 0 bases, the J end by 3 bases, with 13 bases between. The length of the CDR3 is 15 residues. CDR1 and CDR2 (germline): SGHRS, YFSETQ. Concerning this clone itself: Other DNA sequences in this sample translate to the same CDR3.

Sequenced material: tumor tissue, taken after IRX-2 immunotherapy. This sequence joins TRBV5-1 and TRBJ2-7, with D hard to call. This TCR was recovered from a human donor with breast cancer. The CDR3 loop is CASSLVPDGNYEQYF. In DNA, the CDR3 is TGCGCCAGCAGCTTGGTTCCGGATGGGAACTACGAGCAGTACTTC.